Listed below are T cell receptor beta chains from one sample, sequenced in a study of blood T cell repertoires in COVID-19. Assay: immunoSEQ multiplex PCR; the TCRdb copy retains only in-frame clones and omits some. Here the sample spans 270,000 or so clones, approximately 81% being singletons. Specimen: PBMCs or T cells enriched from blood (not recorded which). All receptors derive from a woman in her 50s who had been exposed to COVID-19. CDR3s include the opening cysteine and the closing phenylalanine or tryptophan. D genes are given only for firm matches. Part of the rows lack a size; the others show once, few, many or a class for expanded clones.

v_gene,abundance,d_gene,j_gene,CDR3nt,CDR3aa
TRBV6-5,.,.,TRBJ1-5,TGTGCCACCCGACGAAGACACAATCAGCCCCAGCATTTT,CATRRRHNQPQHF
TRBV28,.,.,TRBJ1-5,TGTGCCAGCAGTACGAACAGGGTCGTGAATCAGCCCCAGCATTTT,CASSTNRVVNQPQHF
TRBV6-4,.,.,TRBJ1-1,TGTGCCAGCCGACCAAGTGGACAGAACACTGAAGCTTTCTTT,CASRPSGQNTEAFF
TRBV2,.,.,TRBJ1-1,TGTGCCAGCAGTGTTGACTCGAACACTGAAGCTTTCTTT,CASSVDSNTEAFF
TRBV10-2,.,.,TRBJ2-2,TGCGCCAGCAGATCTAGCGGGGAGCTGTTTTTT,CASRSSGELFF
TRBV4-1,few,.,TRBJ2-1,TGCGCCAGCAGCCCCCCTCCCGGGCGGGGCTCCTACAATGAGCAGTTCTTC,CASSPPPGRGSYNEQFF
TRBV5-6,.,TRBD1,TRBJ1-2,TGTGCCAGCAGCTTGCGTCTGACAGGGACTCTATATGGCTACACCTTC,CASSLRLTGTLYGYTF
TRBV14,.,.,TRBJ1-2,TGTGCCAGCAGCCAAGTTACGGGGGGCTACACCTTC,CASSQVTGGYTF
TRBV14,.,.,TRBJ1-1,TGTGCCAGCAGCCAAGCAAAGGGGGTGGGCACTGAAGCTTTCTTT,CASSQAKGVGTEAFF
TRBV6-5,.,.,TRBJ1-3,TGTGCCAGCAGCCAGGGGACAGGAAACACCATATATTTT,CASSQGTGNTIYF
TRBV19,once,TRBD1,TRBJ1-5,TGTGCCAGTAGTCCCCGGGACAGGGGACACAATCAGCCCCAGCATTTT,CASSPRDRGHNQPQHF
TRBV3-1/TRBV3-2,.,.,TRBJ1-4,TGTGCCAGCAGCCCAGTTGGAAGGGGGAACGAAAAACTGTTTTTT,CASSPVGRGNEKLFF
TRBV6-1,.,.,TRBJ1-4,TGTGCCAGCAGTGACACCTATTCAACCCAACTGTTTTTT,CASSDTYSTQLFF
TRBV10-3,few,.,TRBJ1-1,TGTGCCATCAGTGAGGCCCCTAAGAACACTGAAGCTTTCTTT,CAISEAPKNTEAFF
TRBV2,.,.,TRBJ1-6,TGTGCCAGCAGTGACAGAGGGGGAAAAGGATCACCCCTCCACTTT,CASSDRGGKGSPLHF
TRBV2,.,.,TRBJ2-7,TGTGCCAGCAGCGGACTCTACGAGCAGTACTTC,CASSGLYEQYF
TRBV5-6,.,.,TRBJ1-1,TGTGCCAGCAGCTTAAGGGGATGGGCGAACACTGAAGCTTTCTTT,CASSLRGWANTEAFF
TRBV6-1,few,TRBD1,TRBJ1-1,TGTGCCAGCAGTGAGGGACAGGAGTACACTGAAGCTTTCTTT,CASSEGQEYTEAFF
TRBV12-3/TRBV12-4,.,TRBD2,TRBJ2-3,TGTGCCAGCAGTTTAAGGCGGGGGGATACGCAGTATTTT,CASSLRRGDTQYF